The T cell receptor beta chain under discussion was sequenced for a study of early T cells in non-severe SARS-CoV-2 infection. As for the study in general: Sequenced material consisted of bulk RNA (from unsorted whole blood), and chains were unpaired.

About this clonotype: Its target is unknown.

Germline CDR1 and CDR2: MGHDK and SYGVNS. V shed 3 bases and J 8 bases; nucleotides not matched to a gene: 8. The CDR3 is 17 residues long. Findings of the study overall: CD4 and private specificities were missed by VDJdb matching, which favored anti-spike CD8 responses.

Researchers attached unique molecular identifiers to individual cDNA molecules. TCRdb independently ran MiXCR on the 5' RACE reads; one entry per CDR3 protein. The sample includes fewer than 130,000 distinct CDR3 sequences, roughly an eighth seen only once; the top ten take around 4%. Sequencing was performed on whole blood, taken at baseline. The receptor was derived from an adult who was a healthcare worker with PCR-confirmed SARS-CoV-2 infection or an uninfected control (not recorded which). The J gene is TRBJ1-6, the V gene TRBV25-1; 12 nucleotides agree with TRBD1. CDR3 protein: CASSDPGQGAPDSPLHF. CDR3 sequence (DNA): TGTGCCAGCAGTGATCCGGGACAGGGGGCGCCGGATTCACCCCTCCACTTT. Full variable domain (outside the CDR3, taken from reference TRBV25-1 and TRBJ1-6): EADIYQTPRYLVIGTGKKITLECSQTMGHDKMYWYQQDPGMELHLIHYSYGVNSTEKGDLSSESTVSRIRTEHFPLTLESARPSHTSQYLCASSDPGQGAPDSPLHFGNGTRLTVT.